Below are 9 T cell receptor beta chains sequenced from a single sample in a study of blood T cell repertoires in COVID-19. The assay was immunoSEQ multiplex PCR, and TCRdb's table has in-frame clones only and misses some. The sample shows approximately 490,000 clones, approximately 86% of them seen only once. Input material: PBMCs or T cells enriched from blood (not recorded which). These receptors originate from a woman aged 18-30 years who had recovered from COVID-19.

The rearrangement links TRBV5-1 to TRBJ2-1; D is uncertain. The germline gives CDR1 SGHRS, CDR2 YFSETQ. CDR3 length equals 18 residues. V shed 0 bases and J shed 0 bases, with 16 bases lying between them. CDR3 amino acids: CASSLEMQATSSYNEQFF. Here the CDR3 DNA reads TGCGCCAGCAGCTTGGAGATGCAGGCTACGAGCTCCTACAATGAGCAGTTCTTC.

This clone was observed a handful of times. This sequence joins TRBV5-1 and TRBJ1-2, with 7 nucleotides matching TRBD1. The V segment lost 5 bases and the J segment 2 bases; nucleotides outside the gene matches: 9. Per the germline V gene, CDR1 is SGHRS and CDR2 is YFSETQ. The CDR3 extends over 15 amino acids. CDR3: CASSQGQAQNYGYTF. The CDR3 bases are TGCGCCAGCAGTCAAGGACAGGCTCAGAACTATGGCTACACCTTC.

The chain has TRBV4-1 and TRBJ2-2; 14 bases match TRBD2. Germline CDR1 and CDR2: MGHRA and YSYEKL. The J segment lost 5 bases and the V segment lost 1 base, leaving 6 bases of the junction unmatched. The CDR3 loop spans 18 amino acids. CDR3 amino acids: CASSQGRLAGGLTGELFF. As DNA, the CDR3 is TGCGCCAGCAGCCAAGGTCGACTAGCGGGGGGGCTGACCGGGGAGCTGTTTTTT.

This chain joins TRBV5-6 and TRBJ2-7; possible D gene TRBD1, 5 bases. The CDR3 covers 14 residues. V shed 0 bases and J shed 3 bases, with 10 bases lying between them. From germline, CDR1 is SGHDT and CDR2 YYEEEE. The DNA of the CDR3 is TGTGCCAGCAGCTTGGAACAGGTATACTACGAGCAGTACTTC. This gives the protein CASSLEQVYYEQYF.

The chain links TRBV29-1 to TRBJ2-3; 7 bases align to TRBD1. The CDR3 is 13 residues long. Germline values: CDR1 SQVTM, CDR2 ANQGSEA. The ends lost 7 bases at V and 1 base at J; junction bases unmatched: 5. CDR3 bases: TGCAGCGCCCAAGGACAGGGCACAGATACGCAGTATTTT. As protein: CSAQGQGTDTQYF.

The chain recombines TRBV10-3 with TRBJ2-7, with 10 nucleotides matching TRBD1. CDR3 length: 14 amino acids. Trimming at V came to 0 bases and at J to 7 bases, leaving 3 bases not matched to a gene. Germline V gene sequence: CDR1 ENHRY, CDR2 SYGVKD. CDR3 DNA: TGTGCCATCAGTGAGTCGGACAGGGGGGGAGAGCAGTACTTC. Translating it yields CAISESDRGGEQYF.

The CDR3 region is CASSFIAGEPQHF. Here the CDR3 DNA reads TGCGCCAGCAGCTTCATTGCCGGGGAACCCCAGCATTTT. The V call is TRBV5-1, the J call TRBJ1-5, with D uncertain. The CDR3 runs 13 residues. Per the germline V gene, CDR1 is SGHRS and CDR2 is YFSETQ. Trimming stripped 2 bases from V and 10 bases from J, with 13 bases between. Complete variable domain (other parts from reference TRBV5-1 and TRBJ1-5): KAGVTQTPRYLIKTRGQQVTLSCSPISGHRSVSWYQQTPGQGLQFLFEYFSETQRNKGNFPGRFSGRQFSNSRSEMNVSTLELGDSALYLCASSFIAGEPQHFGDGTRLSIL.

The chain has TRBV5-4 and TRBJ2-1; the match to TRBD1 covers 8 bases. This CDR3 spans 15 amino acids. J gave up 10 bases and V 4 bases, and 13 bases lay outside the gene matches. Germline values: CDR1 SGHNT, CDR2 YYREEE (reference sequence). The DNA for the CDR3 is TGTGCCAGCAGCCCCCAGGCAGGGGGCCTCGGGGAGCAGTTCTTC. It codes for CASSPQAGGLGEQFF.

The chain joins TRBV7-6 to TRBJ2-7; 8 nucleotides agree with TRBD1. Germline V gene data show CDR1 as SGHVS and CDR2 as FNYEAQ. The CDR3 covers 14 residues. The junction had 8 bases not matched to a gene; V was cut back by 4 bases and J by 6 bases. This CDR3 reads CASSSGQGGIEQYF. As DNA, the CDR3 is TGTGCCAGCAGCTCCGGACAGGGTGGGATCGAGCAGTACTTC.